The 2 T cell receptor beta chains below were found in one sample sequenced in a study of radiotherapy plus CTLA-4 blockade in lung cancer. The method was immunoSEQ multiplex PCR; TCRdb's version includes in-frame clones alone and lacks a portion of them. Of 45,000 or so clones listed, 70% to 75% are singletons. The material sequenced was peripheral blood, taken from a patient treated with radiotherapy plus ipilimumab. These receptor sequences come from a human donor with non-small cell lung cancer who had a complete response to radiotherapy plus ipilimumab.

The chain is built from TRBV4-1 and TRBJ2-3; 7 nucleotides match TRBD1. The germline CDR1 and CDR2 sequences are MGHRA and YSYEKL. Germline trimming cut 0 bases from V and 2 bases from J; bases unmatched to any gene: 8. The CDR3 length is 17 residues. The CDR3 region has the DNA TGCGCCAGCAGCCAAGATCTTGAGACAGGGCTCACAGATACGCAGTATTTT. It specifies CASSQDLETGLTDTQYF.

The CDR3 sequence is CSVVRTPTQRDTQYF. The CDR3 DNA sequence: TGCAGCGTTGTCCGGACTCCTACTCAGAGAGATACGCAGTATTTT. The chain joins TRBV29-1 to TRBJ2-3; the D gene is possibly TRBD2 (5 bases). The CDR3 contains 15 residues. V was cut by 4 bases and J by 5 bases, with 19 bases left in between. Germline V gene lookup returns CDR1 SQVTM and CDR2 ANQGSEA.